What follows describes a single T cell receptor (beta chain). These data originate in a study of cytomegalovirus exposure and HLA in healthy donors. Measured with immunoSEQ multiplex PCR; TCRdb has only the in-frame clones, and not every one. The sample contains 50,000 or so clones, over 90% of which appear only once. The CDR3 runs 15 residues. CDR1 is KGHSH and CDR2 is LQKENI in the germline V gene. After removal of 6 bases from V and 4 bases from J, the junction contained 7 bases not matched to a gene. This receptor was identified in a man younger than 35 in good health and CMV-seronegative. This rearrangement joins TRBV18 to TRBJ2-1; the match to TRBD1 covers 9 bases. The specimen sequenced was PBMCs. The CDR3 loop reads CASSGTGIPYNEQFF. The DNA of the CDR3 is TGTGCCAGCTCCGGGACAGGGATACCTTACAATGAGCAGTTCTTC.